This TCR beta chain was identified in a study of T cells in Graves' hyperthyroidism and ophthalmopathy. On the study more broadly: Initial diagnosis, before any treatment, was when peripheral blood was collected. Study outcomes and limitations: A model built on 13 V-J features separated ophthalmopathy from stable hyperthyroidism. Most expanded thyroid clonotypes above 0.001 recurred in blood. The model foresaw ophthalmopathy a median roughly 6.6 months prior to onset.

V shed 0 bases and J 9 bases; nucleotides not matched to a gene: 11. This CDR3 spans 17 amino acids. Germline lookup yields CDR1 SGHTA and CDR2 FQGNSA. Amplification of TCR beta CDR3 regions was performed using RNA transcripts as template. Carried out on the TCR CDR3, a first-round RT-PCR used the HTBI primer set. TCRdb used MiXCR to reprocess the multiplex PCR reads, holding one entry per CDR3 protein. Here the sample spans some 490,000 distinct CDR3 sequences, 22% being singletons. Remarks on this clonotype: The target antigen is unknown. A much larger clone differs from this one at a single base, so this may be a read error.

The J gene is TRBJ2-1, the V gene TRBV7-2; the match to TRBD2 covers 10 bases. The sample taken for sequencing was blood. This TCR derives from a woman between 65 and 79 years old with Graves' ophthalmopathy. The DNA for the CDR3 is TGTGCCAGCAGCTTAGCCGCTCCGAGCGGGAGGGCCTTTGAGCAGTTCTTC. Protein: CASSLAAPSGRAFEQFF.